This T cell receptor beta chain appears in the sequencing data of a study of shared clonotypes between healthy human individuals. Profiled with immunoSEQ multiplex PCR; TCRdb holds only in-frame clones, not every one. The repertoire holds fewer than 600,000 clones, less than 85% seen once, with 13% in the top ten. The source of this sequence is a woman between 40 and 50 years old in good health. Some clones in this sample may be carry-over from other donors' samples. The sample was PBMCs.

The CDR3 region has the DNA TGTGCCATCAGTGAGTCGGAGGCACGGACCGGGGAGCTGTTTTTT. Translation: CAISESEARTGELFF. The J gene is TRBJ2-2, the V gene TRBV10-3; D is possibly TRBD2 (5 bases). Trimming removed 0 bases at V and 5 bases at J, with 10 bases between. Germline lookup yields CDR1 ENHRY and CDR2 SYGVKD. The CDR3 contains 15 residues.